This is a list of T cell receptor beta chains from one sample in a study of CD8+ T cells in alopecia areata. The method was immunoSEQ multiplex PCR; TCRdb's version includes in-frame clones alone and lacks a portion of them. Here the sample spans 150,000 to 200,000 clones, 50% to 75% being singletons. The source material was CD4+ T cells sorted from blood, sampled at week 0. The origin of the receptors is a human donor with alopecia areata. Both conserved end residues are part of each CDR3. Fields, in order: clone size, J gene, V gene, D gene, CDR3 DNA, CDR3 protein. The D gene is left open where the match is weak. Size is omitted from some rows. Given values are once, few, many or a class for expanded clones.

- | TRBJ2-5 | TRBV30 | TRBD2 | TGTGCCTGGAGGCTAGCGGGCGGCGAGACCCAGTACTTC | CAWRLAGGETQYF
- | TRBJ1-1 | TRBV29-1 | - | TGCAGCGTTGAAAGGAGATTGAACACTGAAGCTTTCTTT | CSVERRLNTEAFF
- | TRBJ2-2 | TRBV29-1 | - | TGCAGCGTGGGTCAGACATGGAGCACCGGGGAGCTGTTTTTT | CSVGQTWSTGELFF
- | TRBJ1-1 | TRBV25-1 | - | TGTGCCAGCAAGTCCCAGGGGCCGAACACTGAAGCTTTCTTT | CASKSQGPNTEAFF
few | TRBJ1-2 | TRBV29-1 | TRBD1 | TGCAGCGTTGGGGCACAGGGGGCGAGAGTTGACTATGGCTACACCTTC | CSVGAQGARVDYGYTF
- | TRBJ1-2 | TRBV28 | - | TGTGCCAGCAGGTTGGGAAACGCTAACTATGGCTACACCTTC | CASRLGNANYGYTF
- | TRBJ2-5 | TRBV4-1 | - | TGCGCCAGCAGCCAGGGAGAAGAAGAGACCCAGTACTTC | CASSQGEEETQYF
- | TRBJ1-5 | TRBV29-1 | - | TGCAGCGTTGAGGAGAATAGCAATCAGCCCCAGCATTTT | CSVEENSNQPQHF
- | TRBJ1-1 | TRBV5-1 | - | TGCGCCAGCAGCGGCGGGACTGCAACGGGGGGCACTGAAGCTTTCTTT | CASSGGTATGGTEAFF
- | TRBJ1-2 | TRBV6-6 | TRBD1 | TGTGCCAGCAGTTTCCTCGGGACAGGGACTTATGGCTACACCTTC | CASSFLGTGTYGYTF
few | TRBJ2-2 | TRBV30 | - | TGTGCCTGGGTAAACAGGGAAGTGAACACCGGGGAGCTGTTTTTT | CAWVNREVNTGELFF
- | TRBJ2-6 | TRBV10-3 | - | TGTGCCATGAGAGCTGGGGCCAACGTCCTGACTTTC | CAMRAGANVLTF
few | TRBJ2-7 | TRBV2 | - | TGTGCCAGCGAAACAGGGAACTACGAGCAGTACTTC | CASETGNYEQYF
- | TRBJ2-3 | TRBV15 | - | TGTGCCACCAGCAGACTGGAAGATACGCAGTATTTT | CATSRLEDTQYF
- | TRBJ2-7 | TRBV5-1 | - | TGCGCCAGCAGCACCCAGACAGGTTCCTACGAGCAGTACTTC | CASSTQTGSYEQYF
- | TRBJ1-1 | TRBV5-1 | - | TGCGCCAGCAGCTTTGGAGAGGGGTTGAGGACTGAAGCTTTCTTT | CASSFGEGLRTEAFF
- | TRBJ1-6 | TRBV5-1 | - | TGCGCCAGCAGCCTGGAATTTAGGACAGAAGATTCACCCCTCCACTTT | CASSLEFRTEDSPLHF
- | TRBJ2-5 | TRBV6-6 | TRBD2 | TGTGCCAGCAGTACCGGGACTAGCGGAGGGAGGGAGACCCAGTACTTC | CASSTGTSGGRETQYF
- | TRBJ1-1 | TRBV5-1 | - | TGCGCCAGCAGCTTGGGAGGCACCCAGGGGACTGAAGCTTTCTTT | CASSLGGTQGTEAFF
- | TRBJ1-6 | TRBV27 | - | TGTGCCAGCAGACTATCCCGGGACAATAATTCACCCCTCCACTTT | CASRLSRDNNSPLHF
once | TRBJ1-2 | TRBV5-1 | - | TGCGCCAGCAGCTTGGAACAGCCTAACTATGGCTACACCTTC | CASSLEQPNYGYTF
- | TRBJ1-3 | TRBV29-1 | - | TGCAGCGTTGCTCCCAGGATCTCTGGAAACACCATATATTTT | CSVAPRISGNTIYF
once | TRBJ2-3 | TRBV5-1 | - | TGCGCCAGCAGCTTCAGTCAGGATACGCAGTATTTT | CASSFSQDTQYF
- | TRBJ1-3 | TRBV2 | - | TGTGCCAGCAGTTTTAATGGAAACACCATATATTTT | CASSFNGNTIYF
- | TRBJ2-5 | TRBV29-1 | - | TGCAGCGTTGGGGAGACCCAGTACTTC | CSVGETQYF
- | TRBJ1-1 | TRBV29-1 | TRBD1 | TGCAGCGTCGTCCGAGGGGGCAGCATGAACACTGAAGCTTTCTTT | CSVVRGGSMNTEAFF
few | TRBJ2-2 | TRBV6-5 | - | TGTGCCAGCAGTTACTCGAATCGCAGGGGCACCGGGGAGCTGTTTTTT | CASSYSNRRGTGELFF
- | TRBJ2-7 | TRBV30 | - | TGTGCCTGGAGTGTACCACCTTACTACGAGCAGTACTTC | CAWSVPPYYEQYF
- | TRBJ2-7 | TRBV30 | TRBD1 | TGTGCCTGGACGGGACAGGCGGCCTACGAGCAGTACTTC | CAWTGQAAYEQYF